The rows below give T cell receptor beta chains drawn from one sample of a study of technical replicates of blood from a handful of donors. Sequencing was performed with immunoSEQ multiplex PCR; in TCRdb, only in-frame clones are kept and a portion is missing. Of about 100,000 clones detected, 85% to 95% appear once; the ten largest clones hold about 0.3%. Sequencing was done on a sample of T cells isolated from PBMCs. These receptors were collected from a human donor in good health. Each CDR3 is given with its conserved first and last residue. The order of the fields is D gene, J gene, V gene, clone size, CDR3 protein, CDR3 DNA. D genes are given only for firm matches. Clone size, where shown, is once, few, many, or a class for clones that have expanded.

.,TRBJ1-1,TRBV23-1,.,CASSQSEGRHRWKQNTEAFF,TGCGCCAGCAGTCAATCGGAGGGAAGGCACCGTTGGAAACAGAACACTGAAGCTTTCTTT
TRBD1,TRBJ1-4,TRBV28,once,CASSSGTGGTFF,TGTGCCAGCAGTTCAGGGACAGGGGGTACGTTTTTT
.,TRBJ1-1,TRBV7-8,.,CASSLPSLGPMNTEAFF,TGTGCCAGCAGCTTACCTAGTTTGGGGCCCATGAACACTGAAGCTTTCTTT
TRBD1,TRBJ1-5,TRBV28,.,CASSFTAGTGVEPQHF,TGTGCCAGCAGTTTTACAGCCGGGACAGGGGTTGAGCCCCAGCATTTT
.,TRBJ2-3,TRBV16,.,CASSRIAAFTDTQYF,TGTGCCAGCAGCCGAATAGCGGCCTTCACAGATACGCAGTATTTT
TRBD2,TRBJ2-7,TRBV19,.,CASSHRGGLAGYSYEQYF,TGTGCCAGTAGTCACAGGGGAGGACTAGCGGGATACTCCTACGAGCAGTACTTC
TRBD2,TRBJ2-1,TRBV27,.,CASSLGAGVIDEQFF,TGTGCCAGCAGTTTAGGAGCGGGAGTGATCGATGAGCAGTTCTTC
.,TRBJ1-4,TRBV19,.,CATRIRDTTNEKLFF,TGTGCCACTCGAATCAGGGACACAACTAATGAAAAACTGTTTTTT
TRBD2,TRBJ2-1,TRBV5-6,.,CASSSPRTSYNEQFF,TGTGCCAGCAGCTCCCCGAGGACTAGCTACAATGAGCAGTTCTTC
.,TRBJ2-4,TRBV28,.,CASSYRLVTKNIQYF,TGTGCCAGCAGTTACCGGTTGGTGACCAAAAACATTCAGTACTTC
TRBD1,TRBJ2-5,TRBV7-7,.,CASSRTGYRETQYF,TGTGCTAGCAGCCGGACAGGGTACCGGGAGACCCAGTACTTC
.,TRBJ2-3,TRBV4-3,.,CASSQGLGLAGMEDTQYF,TGCGCCAGCAGCCAAGGCCTAGGCCTAGCCGGAATGGAAGATACGCAGTATTTT
.,TRBJ1-2,TRBV9,.,CASSVGPHQRGYTF,TGTGCCAGCAGCGTAGGGCCCCACCAACGTGGCTACACCTTC
TRBD2,TRBJ2-7,TRBV5-1,.,CASSLYTGTSGLYEQYF,TGCGCCAGCAGCTTGTATACGGGGACTAGCGGCCTCTACGAGCAGTACTTC
TRBD2,TRBJ2-1,TRBV27,.,CASRAGAYNEQFF,TGTGCCAGCAGGGCGGGAGCTTACAATGAGCAGTTCTTC
.,TRBJ1-1,TRBV15,.,CATSHMGGAEAFF,TGTGCCACCAGCCATATGGGAGGGGCTGAAGCTTTCTTT
.,TRBJ2-7,TRBV27,.,CASSDHPGTGSYEQYF,TGTGCCAGCAGCGACCACCCCGGGACTGGCTCTTACGAGCAGTACTTC
.,TRBJ2-6,TRBV5-5,.,CASSLSVSGANVLTF,TGTGCCAGCAGCTTGTCTGTCTCTGGGGCCAACGTCCTGACTTTC
TRBD1,TRBJ2-3,TRBV25-1,.,CASSTGTGGGTDTQYF,TGTGCCAGCAGCACCGGGACAGGGGGCGGGACAGATACGCAGTATTTT
TRBD2,TRBJ2-7,TRBV9,.,CASSVSGTPYEQYF,TGTGCCAGCAGCGTAAGCGGGACCCCCTACGAGCAGTACTTC
.,TRBJ2-7,TRBV19,.,CASSLSASPPYEQYF,TGTGCCAGTAGTCTCTCGGCTAGCCCACCCTACGAGCAGTACTTC
.,TRBJ1-2,TRBV5-1,.,CASSLAPGYGYTF,TGCGCCAGCAGCTTGGCCCCAGGCTATGGCTACACCTTC